The present TCR beta chain was sequenced within a study of blood T cell repertoires in COVID-19. Germline CDR1 is LNHDA and CDR2 is SQIVND (reference sequence). This CDR3 is built from 11 residues. V lost 4 bases, J lost 4 bases, and 5 bases lay in between. Under the authors' procedure: It was from reference gene primer amplification that nucleated cell counts were estimated. Using immunoSEQ multiplex PCR, the repertoire was profiled, and TCRdb retains in-frame clones only, with some absent. V, J and clone size were drawn from that table, and D and trimming were deduced from the DNA. This table has about 120,000 clones, around 87% appearing once.

The sample was peripheral blood. The chain joins TRBV19 to TRBJ2-7; no clear D gene. The clonotype was recovered from a woman aged 45-65 years with acute or convalescent COVID-19. This CDR3 reads CASSNQYEQYF. Here the CDR3 DNA reads TGTGCCAGTAGTAATCAGTACGAGCAGTACTTC.